These 2 T cell receptor beta chains share one sample of origin, sequenced in a study of cytomegalovirus exposure and HLA in healthy donors. PCR amplification relied on 60 Vbeta primers (plus 13 Jbeta primers). TCRdb's table, derived via immunoSEQ multiplex PCR, lists solely in-frame clones and lacks some. The table shows hundreds of thousands of clones, with 70% to 85% occurring only once. The source material was PBMCs. All receptors come from a woman aged 40 to 50 in good health and CMV-seronegative.

The chain employs TRBV7-3 and TRBJ2-2; 11 nucleotides align to TRBD2. J was trimmed by 4 bases and V by 8 bases; bases with no gene match: 6. CDR1 is SGHTA and CDR2 is FQGTGA in the germline V gene. The CDR3 runs to 15 residues. Here the CDR3 reads CASGVLAGGTGELFF. The DNA for the CDR3 is TGTGCCAGCGGGGTTCTAGCGGGGGGCACCGGGGAGCTGTTTTTT.

The genes are TRBV6-4 and TRBJ2-1, with TRBD1 matching 12 bases. Germline trimming cut 3 bases from V and 8 bases from J; bases unmatched to any gene: 8. The germline V gene encodes CDR1 MRHNA and CDR2 SNTAGT. The CDR3 covers 16 residues. Here the CDR3 DNA reads TGTGCCAGCAGTGATCTTCGGGACAGGGGGCGCGATGAGCAGTTCTTC. It encodes CASSDLRDRGRDEQFF.